The 18 T cell receptor beta chains below come from one sample, sequenced in a study of a mutant IDH1 vaccine in newly diagnosed glioma. Repertoires were generated with immunoSEQ multiplex PCR, while TCRdb's copy carries only in-frame clones and drops some. The data show about 27,000 clones, 83% seen once. These receptors have no known antigen. Time point here: week 35, safety follow-up. With topical imiquimod, each dose of the vaccine consisted of 300 ug of mutant IDH1 20-mer peptide. Sequences were derived from PBMCs, sampled from a glioma patient whose treatment included an IDH1 peptide vaccine. These receptors were collected from a man aged 25 to 40 with glioma.

The chain links TRBV7-2 to TRBJ1-5, with 8 bases matching TRBD1. The V and J ends lost 0 bases and 2 bases, in that order; junction bases with no gene match: 0. The CDR3 runs 15 residues. In germline, CDR1 is SGHTA, CDR2 FQGNSA. CDR3 amino acids: CASSLAGQGNQPQHF. Here the CDR3 DNA reads TGTGCCAGCAGCTTAGCGGGACAGGGCAATCAGCCCCAGCATTTT. Drawing the rest from reference TRBV7-2 and TRBJ1-5, the complete variable domain is GAGVSQSPSNKVTEKGKDVELRCDPISGHTALYWYRQSLGQGLEFLIYFQGNSAPDKSGLPSDRFSAERTGGSVSTLTIQRTQQEDSAVYLCASSLAGQGNQPQHFGDGTRLSIL.

This clone was counted a single time. This chain connects TRBV6-5 to TRBJ1-1; D is ambiguous. Germline CDR1 is MNHEY and CDR2 is SVGAGI. Trimming cost V 5 bases and J 0 bases, with 7 bases left between them. This CDR3 region has 13 residues. CDR3 residues: CASSGQVNTEAFF. DNA for the CDR3: TGTGCCAGCAGTGGTCAGGTGAACACTGAAGCTTTCTTT.

The V and J genes are TRBV5-1 and TRBJ2-7, with D uncertain. V lost 0 bases to trimming and J lost 0 bases, with 7 bases between them. The CDR3 is 14 amino acids. Germline V CDR1 and CDR2: SGHRS, YFSETQ. The CDR3 DNA reads TGCGCCAGCAGCTTGGTGGACGGCTCCTACGAGCAGTACTTC. This translates into CASSLVDGSYEQYF. The full variable domain, completed using reference TRBV5-1 and TRBJ2-7, is KAGVTQTPRYLIKTRGQQVTLSCSPISGHRSVSWYQQTPGQGLQFLFEYFSETQRNKGNFPGRFSGRQFSNSRSEMNVSTLELGDSALYLCASSLVDGSYEQYFGPGTRLTVT.

The CDR3 reads CAISESPTGHSYNEQFF. The CDR3 nucleotides read TGTGCCATCAGTGAGTCCCCGACAGGCCACTCCTACAATGAGCAGTTCTTC. This chain connects TRBV10-3 to TRBJ2-1; D perhaps matches TRBD1 (6 bases). V was clipped by 0 bases and J by 0 bases, with 12 bases between them. Per germline, CDR1 ENHRY and CDR2 SYGVKD. CDR3 length: 17 amino acids.

The chain recombines TRBV5-1 with TRBJ2-1; 12 bases agree with TRBD2. The CDR3 has 16 residues. CDR1 and CDR2 from the germline V gene are SGHRS and YFSETQ. Unmatched junction bases numbered 11, after V lost 4 bases and J lost 9 bases. This CDR3 reads CASSMPLAGGLAEQFF. The CDR3 DNA follows: TGCGCCAGCAGCATGCCTCTAGCGGGGGGGCTAGCTGAGCAGTTCTTC.

This chain joins TRBV7-2 and TRBJ2-3; a weak D match, TRBD2 (6 bases). V was trimmed by 5 bases and J by 6 bases, leaving 15 bases between them. This CDR3 has 14 residues. Germline lookup yields CDR1 SGHTA and CDR2 FQGNSA. The CDR3 nucleotides are TGTGCCAGCAGCGTAGGCGGGGTCTGGGATACGCAGTATTTT. Translated, it gives CASSVGGVWDTQYF.

The V gene is TRBV27, the J gene TRBJ1-4; D possibly corresponds to TRBD1 (6 bases). Germline loops: CDR1 MNHEY, CDR2 SMNVEV (reference sequence). The length of the CDR3 is 13 residues. Trimming took 3 bases from V and 13 from J, leaving 15 bases between them. The CDR3 sequence is CASSLAGARRLFF. Here the CDR3 DNA reads TGTGCCAGCAGTTTGGCAGGGGCAAGGAGACTGTTTTTT.

This chain joins TRBV2 and TRBJ1-1; D is unresolved. There are 11 residues in the CDR3. Germline CDR1 reads SNHLY; CDR2 reads FYNNEI. V was trimmed by 2 bases and J by 8 bases, leaving 6 bases between them. In DNA, the CDR3 is TGTGCCAGCAGTGAAATACCCGAAGCTTTCTTT. Translated: CASSEIPEAFF.

The chain recombines TRBV10-3 with TRBJ2-7; possibly TRBD1 or TRBD2 for D (6 bases each). V lost 5 bases and J lost 6, with 20 bases in between. The CDR3 consists of 15 residues. The V gene's germline CDR1 is ENHRY and CDR2 SYGVKD. The CDR3 loop is CAISPIIARGGEQYF. The DNA for the CDR3 is TGTGCCATCAGTCCCATCATAGCCAGGGGAGGCGAGCAGTACTTC.

The rearrangement links TRBV7-9 to TRBJ2-7, with TRBD2 as a possible D gene (6 bases). Germline V CDR1 and CDR2: SEHNR, FQNEAQ (reference sequence). The CDR3 totals 14 residues. V was trimmed by 5 bases and J by 2 bases, leaving 13 bases between them. The CDR3 sequence: CASSEGLKPYEQYF. For the CDR3, the DNA is TGTGCCAGCAGCGAGGGACTCAAACCCTACGAGCAGTACTTC.

V is TRBV10-2 and J is TRBJ2-1; tentatively, D is TRBD2 (6 bases). This CDR3 region has 13 residues. Trimming left V 4 bases short and J 6 bases short, with 10 bases between. Germline V lookup: CDR1 WSHSY, CDR2 SAAADI. The CDR3 loop is CASSVGGFNEQFF. DNA of the CDR3: TGCGCCAGCAGTGTGGGGGGTTTCAATGAGCAGTTCTTC.

The sample holds one count of this clone. The rearrangement joins TRBV2 to TRBJ1-2, with no clear D. This CDR3 contains 15 residues. Looked up from germline, CDR1 is SNHLY and CDR2 is FYNNEI. Deletions cut 7 bases from V and 5 bases from J, with 20 bases between. The CDR3 loop is CASKNGPIPGYGYTF. Written as DNA, the CDR3 is TGTGCCAGCAAAAATGGGCCTATTCCTGGTTATGGCTACACCTTC.

This clone was picked up a small number of times. The V call is TRBV4-2, the J call TRBJ1-5; 9 bases match TRBD1. J lost 5 bases, V lost 1 base, and 12 bases had no gene match. The length of the CDR3 is 18 residues. The germline CDR1 and CDR2 sequences are LGHNA and YNFKEQ. CDR3 DNA sequence: TGTGCCAGCAGCCAAGTCCCGGGACAGGGCGAGAGGGATCAGCCCCAGCATTTT. Translation gives CASSQVPGQGERDQPQHF.

This chain's CDR3 is CASSPAGDPNYGYTF. The CDR3, as DNA: TGTGCCAGCTCACCCGCAGGGGACCCTAACTATGGCTACACCTTC. The rearrangement links TRBV18 to TRBJ1-2; D is possibly TRBD1 (6 bases). CDR3 length: 15 residues. Trimming left V 3 bases short and J 0 bases short, with 11 bases between. Germline assignment: CDR1 KGHSH and CDR2 LQKENI. Based on the CDR3 plus reference TRBV18 and TRBJ1-2, the full variable domain is NAGVMQNPRHLVRRRGQEARLRCSPMKGHSHVYWYRQLPEEGLKFMVYLQKENIIDESGMPKERFSAEFPKEGPSILRIQQVVRGDSAAYFCASSPAGDPNYGYTFGSGTRLTVV.

The chain recombines TRBV29-1 with TRBJ2-7; D unclear. V lost 1 base to trimming and J lost 2 bases, with 9 bases between them. Per the germline V gene, CDR1 is SQVTM and CDR2 is ANQGSEA. The CDR3 sequence is 13 residues long. This CDR3 reads CSVEGQATYEQYF. CDR3 nucleotide sequence: TGCAGCGTTGAAGGGCAGGCCACCTACGAGCAGTACTTC.

CDR3 sequence: CASSVGTSFDYEQYF. DNA of the CDR3: TGTGCCAGCAGCGTGGGGACTAGCTTCGACTACGAGCAGTACTTC. The V gene is TRBV9, the J gene TRBJ2-7; TRBD2 aligns across 9 bases. J gave up 3 bases and V 2 bases, and 6 bases lay outside the gene matches. This CDR3 is built from 15 residues. Germline values: CDR1 SGDLS, CDR2 YYNGEE.

V usage is TRBV10-3 and J usage is TRBJ1-2, with a tentative D call TRBD1 (6 bases). Between the trimmed V and J ends, which lost 8 bases and 3 bases, there was a span of 16 bases. The length of the CDR3 is 14 residues. CDR1 and CDR2 (germline): ENHRY, SYGVKD. CDR3 residues: CAISGSTGYYGYTF. The DNA of the CDR3 is TGTGCCATCTCTGGGTCTACAGGGTACTATGGCTACACCTTC.

For the CDR3, the DNA is TGTGCCAGCAGCGTAGGACCAGGCTCTGGAAACACCATATATTTT. Translating it yields CASSVGPGSGNTIYF. The V and J genes are TRBV9 and TRBJ1-3; D gene uncertain. V was trimmed by 0 bases and J by 0 bases, leaving 7 bases between them. Germline CDR1 SGDLS, CDR2 YYNGEE. The CDR3 runs 15 residues.